The rows below give T cell receptor beta chains drawn from one sample of a study of blood T cell repertoires in COVID-19. Measured with immunoSEQ multiplex PCR; TCRdb has only the in-frame clones, and not every one. Of around 250,000 clones in the sample, approximately 79% were seen once. Sequenced: PBMCs or T cells enriched from blood (not recorded which). These receptors all stem from a man younger than 45 with acute COVID-19. CDR3s include the opening cysteine and the closing phenylalanine or tryptophan. The D gene is left open where the match is weak. Expanded clones are given a class, and other clones once, few, many or no size at all.

cdr3_aa: CASSLARGYNEQFF
cdr3_nt: TGTGCCAGCAGCTTAGCTAGGGGATACAATGAGCAGTTCTTC
j_call: TRBJ2-1
d_call: -
clone_size: -
v_call: TRBV7-6

cdr3_aa: CASSQTLAVKETQYF
cdr3_nt: TGTGCCAGCTCACAGACCTTAGCTGTGAAAGAGACCCAGTACTTC
j_call: TRBJ2-5
d_call: -
clone_size: once
v_call: TRBV18

cdr3_aa: CASRDRTGSGNTIYF
cdr3_nt: TGTGCCAGCAGGGACCGCACAGGCTCTGGAAACACCATATATTTT
j_call: TRBJ1-3
d_call: -
clone_size: few
v_call: TRBV7-6

cdr3_aa: CASSIGLATYNEQFF
cdr3_nt: TGTGCCAGTAGTATTGGGCTAGCGACCTACAATGAGCAGTTCTTC
j_call: TRBJ2-1
d_call: -
clone_size: once
v_call: TRBV19

cdr3_aa: CASSFASGGSSYNEQFF
cdr3_nt: TGCGCCAGCAGCTTTGCTAGCGGGGGGAGCTCCTACAATGAGCAGTTCTTC
j_call: TRBJ2-1
d_call: TRBD2
clone_size: -
v_call: TRBV5-1

cdr3_aa: CASSFGQRHGYTF
cdr3_nt: TGTGCCAGCAGTTTCGGACAGCGTCATGGCTACACCTTC
j_call: TRBJ1-2
d_call: -
clone_size: -
v_call: TRBV28

cdr3_aa: CASSLGKTGGAETQYF
cdr3_nt: TGTGCCAGCAGCTTAGGAAAGACAGGGGGCGCGGAGACCCAGTACTTC
j_call: TRBJ2-5
d_call: TRBD1
clone_size: -
v_call: TRBV7-9

cdr3_aa: CASRKRGGDTDTQYF
cdr3_nt: TGTGCCAGCCGAAAGCGGGGGGGAGACACAGATACGCAGTATTTT
j_call: TRBJ2-3
d_call: TRBD2
clone_size: -
v_call: TRBV7-2

cdr3_aa: CASSQGQGNQPQHF
cdr3_nt: TGTGCCAGCAGCCAGGGACAGGGGAACCAGCCCCAGCATTTT
j_call: TRBJ1-5
d_call: TRBD1
clone_size: once
v_call: TRBV7-6

cdr3_aa: CAISRQGLNEQFF
cdr3_nt: TGTGCCATCTCACGACAGGGATTAAATGAGCAGTTCTTC
j_call: TRBJ2-1
d_call: TRBD1
clone_size: -
v_call: TRBV10-3

cdr3_aa: CASQGTRRNFAGDTQYF
cdr3_nt: TGTGCCAGCCAGGGGACTAGACGGAACTTTGCGGGAGATACGCAGTATTTT
j_call: TRBJ2-3
d_call: TRBD2
clone_size: -
v_call: TRBV5-4

cdr3_aa: CASSVATNTEAFF
cdr3_nt: TGTGCCAGCAGTGTAGCGACGAACACTGAAGCTTTCTTT
j_call: TRBJ1-1
d_call: -
clone_size: -
v_call: TRBV6-4

cdr3_aa: CASTPLGPDGTIYF
cdr3_nt: TGTGCCAGCACCCCCCTGGGCCCGGATGGCACCATATATTTT
j_call: TRBJ1-3
d_call: -
clone_size: -
v_call: TRBV25-1

cdr3_aa: CSGVTGTGTEAFF
cdr3_nt: TGCAGCGGCGTAACAGGGACGGGGACTGAAGCTTTCTTT
j_call: TRBJ1-1
d_call: -
clone_size: -
v_call: TRBV29-1

cdr3_aa: CASSPLLSPNYGYTF
cdr3_nt: TGTGCCAGCAGTCCCCTTCTAAGCCCTAACTATGGCTACACCTTC
j_call: TRBJ1-2
d_call: -
clone_size: -
v_call: TRBV27

cdr3_aa: CASSLDRGGTEAFF
cdr3_nt: TGTGCCAGCAGCTTAGATAGGGGAGGCACTGAAGCTTTCTTT
j_call: TRBJ1-1
d_call: -
clone_size: -
v_call: TRBV7-2

cdr3_aa: CASGMGQGEEKLFF
cdr3_nt: TGTGCCAGCGGCATGGGACAGGGGGAAGAAAAACTGTTTTTT
j_call: TRBJ1-4
d_call: TRBD1
clone_size: once
v_call: TRBV25-1

cdr3_aa: CASRDRIMMNTEAFF
cdr3_nt: TGTGCCAGCCGGGACAGAATAATGATGAACACTGAAGCTTTCTTT
j_call: TRBJ1-1
d_call: TRBD1
clone_size: -
v_call: TRBV13

cdr3_aa: CASRPGTANSPLHF
cdr3_nt: TGTGCCAGCAGGCCTGGGACAGCCAATTCACCCCTCCACTTT
j_call: TRBJ1-6
d_call: TRBD1
clone_size: -
v_call: TRBV25-1

cdr3_aa: CASREDRASYNEQFF
cdr3_nt: TGTGCCAGCAGAGAAGACAGGGCCTCCTACAATGAGCAGTTCTTC
j_call: TRBJ2-1
d_call: TRBD1
clone_size: few
v_call: TRBV6-1

cdr3_aa: CASSGQGGGYTF
cdr3_nt: TGTGCCAGCAGTGGACAGGGTGGCGGCTACACCTTC
j_call: TRBJ1-2
d_call: TRBD1
clone_size: -
v_call: TRBV12-3/TRBV12-4

cdr3_aa: CASNIHTEAFF
cdr3_nt: TGTGCCAGCAACATCCACACTGAAGCTTTCTTT
j_call: TRBJ1-1
d_call: -
clone_size: -
v_call: TRBV2

cdr3_aa: CASSDFLSGYTF
cdr3_nt: TGTGCCAGCAGTGATTTTCTCTCTGGCTACACCTTC
j_call: TRBJ1-2
d_call: -
clone_size: -
v_call: TRBV2

cdr3_aa: CASSMTGSGTEAFF
cdr3_nt: TGTGCCAGCAGTATGACAGGGTCGGGAACTGAAGCTTTCTTT
j_call: TRBJ1-1
d_call: TRBD1
clone_size: -
v_call: TRBV6-4

cdr3_aa: CASKSGEAFF
cdr3_nt: TGTGCCAGCAAATCGGGTGAAGCTTTCTTT
j_call: TRBJ1-1
d_call: -
clone_size: -
v_call: TRBV6-5

cdr3_aa: CSVELAERYNEQFF
cdr3_nt: TGCAGCGTCGAACTAGCGGAGCGGTACAATGAGCAGTTCTTC
j_call: TRBJ2-1
d_call: TRBD2
clone_size: -
v_call: TRBV29-1

cdr3_aa: CASSEAYSSTNEKLFF
cdr3_nt: TGTGCCAGCAGTGAAGCTTACAGCTCAACTAATGAAAAACTGTTTTTT
j_call: TRBJ1-4
d_call: -
clone_size: -
v_call: TRBV6-1

cdr3_aa: CASSWAGFSVTEAFF
cdr3_nt: TGTGCCAGCAGCTGGGCAGGGTTTTCGGTCACTGAAGCTTTCTTT
j_call: TRBJ1-1
d_call: -
clone_size: -
v_call: TRBV14

cdr3_aa: CASSPSTHTDTQYF
cdr3_nt: TGTGCCAGCAGCCCGTCGACACACACAGATACGCAGTATTTT
j_call: TRBJ2-3
d_call: -
clone_size: -
v_call: TRBV3-1/TRBV3-2

cdr3_aa: CASSQPQGADPLRQPQHF
cdr3_nt: TGTGCCAGCAGCCAGCCCCAGGGGGCAGACCCCCTCCGCCAGCCCCAGCATTTT
j_call: TRBJ1-5
d_call: TRBD1
clone_size: -
v_call: TRBV7-2

cdr3_aa: CASSRGTVRDEQFF
cdr3_nt: TGTGCCAGCAGCAGGGGAACGGTCCGGGATGAGCAGTTCTTC
j_call: TRBJ2-1
d_call: -
clone_size: -
v_call: TRBV5-6

cdr3_aa: CASSHLGTGAQETQYF
cdr3_nt: TGTGCCAGCAGCCACTTAGGGACAGGTGCTCAAGAGACCCAGTACTTC
j_call: TRBJ2-5
d_call: TRBD1
clone_size: -
v_call: TRBV3-1/TRBV3-2

cdr3_aa: CASSPPAPVVSQHF
cdr3_nt: TGTGCCAGCTCACCACCCGCTCCGGTTGTGTCCCAGCATTTT
j_call: TRBJ1-5
d_call: -
clone_size: -
v_call: TRBV18

cdr3_aa: CASSQGQGHAGELFF
cdr3_nt: TGTGCCAGCAGCCAAGGACAGGGGCACGCCGGGGAGCTGTTTTTT
j_call: TRBJ2-2
d_call: TRBD1
clone_size: few
v_call: TRBV3-1/TRBV3-2

cdr3_aa: CASSEGRTNNEQFF
cdr3_nt: TGTGCCAGCAGCGAGGGACGGACTAATAATGAGCAGTTCTTC
j_call: TRBJ2-1
d_call: -
clone_size: -
v_call: TRBV6-5

cdr3_aa: CATADRGQGNTIYF
cdr3_nt: TGTGCCACCGCGGACAGGGGGCAAGGAAACACCATATATTTT
j_call: TRBJ1-3
d_call: TRBD1
clone_size: -
v_call: TRBV19

cdr3_aa: CASSLLISRGNTEAFF
cdr3_nt: TGTGCCAGCAGTTTATTAATTAGTCGGGGGAACACTGAAGCTTTCTTT
j_call: TRBJ1-1
d_call: -
clone_size: -
v_call: TRBV28

cdr3_aa: CASSPLATSGGELFF
cdr3_nt: TGTGCCAGCAGCCCCCTCGCCACCTCGGGCGGGGAGCTGTTTTTT
j_call: TRBJ2-2
d_call: -
clone_size: few
v_call: TRBV7-6

cdr3_aa: CASTERVFYGYTF
cdr3_nt: TGTGCCAGCACCGAACGAGTCTTCTATGGCTACACCTTC
j_call: TRBJ1-2
d_call: -
clone_size: few
v_call: TRBV6-5

cdr3_aa: CASSPGDREETQYF
cdr3_nt: TGTGCCAGCAGCCCGGGGGACAGGGAGGAGACCCAGTACTTC
j_call: TRBJ2-5
d_call: TRBD1
clone_size: -
v_call: TRBV5-6

cdr3_aa: CASSQGDSYFGYTF
cdr3_nt: TGTGCCAGCAGCCAAGGGGACAGCTATTTTGGCTACACCTTC
j_call: TRBJ1-2
d_call: TRBD1
clone_size: -
v_call: TRBV3-1/TRBV3-2

cdr3_aa: CASSFSAGGLGDTQYF
cdr3_nt: TGTGCCAGCAGCTTTTCAGCGGGGGGCCTCGGGGATACGCAGTATTTT
j_call: TRBJ2-3
d_call: TRBD2
clone_size: -
v_call: TRBV11-3

cdr3_aa: CASTHGLVGLYNEQFF
cdr3_nt: TGTGCCAGCACTCACGGACTAGTTGGCCTCTACAATGAGCAGTTCTTC
j_call: TRBJ2-1
d_call: TRBD2
clone_size: -
v_call: TRBV28

cdr3_aa: CASGTGTSYRNEQFF
cdr3_nt: TGTGCCAGCGGGACCGGGACTAGCTATAGGAATGAGCAGTTCTTC
j_call: TRBJ2-1
d_call: TRBD2
clone_size: -
v_call: TRBV6-5

cdr3_aa: CASITGGTNEKLFF
cdr3_nt: TGTGCCAGCATCACAGGGGGAACTAATGAAAAACTGTTTTTT
j_call: TRBJ1-4
d_call: TRBD1
clone_size: -
v_call: TRBV7-9

cdr3_aa: CASSQGLAGGGAQYF
cdr3_nt: TGTGCCAGCAGCCAGGGACTAGCGGGAGGTGGAGCGCAGTATTTT
j_call: TRBJ2-3
d_call: TRBD2
clone_size: -
v_call: TRBV14

cdr3_aa: CASAIGGSGEQFF
cdr3_nt: TGCGCCAGCGCGATAGGAGGTTCTGGTGAGCAGTTCTTC
j_call: TRBJ2-1
d_call: -
clone_size: -
v_call: TRBV10-1